The present T cell receptor beta chain was sequenced within a study of T cells in Graves' hyperthyroidism and ophthalmopathy. As to this clonotype: The antigen is undetermined.

RNA transcripts gave rise to amplified TCR beta CDR3 regions. HTBI primers were used for first-round RT-PCR of the TCR CDR3. In TCRdb, the multiplex PCR reads were re-called with MiXCR into one record per CDR3 protein. The table lists roughly 300,000 distinct CDR3 sequences, about 15% of them singletons. Study-wide points: Ophthalmopathy onset followed model prediction by a median around six months.

Trimming removed 2 bases at V and 1 base at J, with 16 bases between. The CDR3 consists of 17 residues. The germline V gene encodes CDR1 SGHAT and CDR2 FQNNGV. This clonotype was sampled from a woman in her thirties with Graves' hyperthyroidism. The rearrangement joins TRBV11-2 to TRBJ2-3; maybe TRBD1 (5 bases). Sequencing was done on a sample of blood. The CDR3 spells CASSLLSAPRGTDTQYF. Written as DNA, the CDR3 is TGTGCCAGCAGCTTATTATCCGCCCCCAGGGGCACAGATACGCAGTATTTT.